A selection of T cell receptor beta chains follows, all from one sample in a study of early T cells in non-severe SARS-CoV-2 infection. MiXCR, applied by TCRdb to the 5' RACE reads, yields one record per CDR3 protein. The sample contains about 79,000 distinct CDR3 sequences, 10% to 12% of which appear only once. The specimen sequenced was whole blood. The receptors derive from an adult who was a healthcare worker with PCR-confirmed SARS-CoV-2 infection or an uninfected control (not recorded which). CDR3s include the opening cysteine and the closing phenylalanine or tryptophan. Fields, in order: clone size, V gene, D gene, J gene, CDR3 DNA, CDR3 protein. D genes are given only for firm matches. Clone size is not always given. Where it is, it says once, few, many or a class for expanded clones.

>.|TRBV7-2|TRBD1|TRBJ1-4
TGTGCCAGCAGCTCCGAGACAGGGCGAGGCGAAAAACTGTTTTTT
CASSSETGRGEKLFF
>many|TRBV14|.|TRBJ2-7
TGTGCCAGCAGCCCCTGGACGGTGAGCTCCTACGAGCAGTACTTC
CASSPWTVSSYEQYF
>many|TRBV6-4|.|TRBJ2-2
TGTGCCAGCACACCCCAAGGGGGACAGAACACCGGGGAGCTGTTTTTT
CASTPQGGQNTGELFF
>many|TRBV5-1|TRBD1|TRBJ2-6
TGCGCCAGCAGCTGGACAGGCTCTGGGGCCAACGTCCTGACTTTC
CASSWTGSGANVLTF
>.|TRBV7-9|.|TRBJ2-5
TGTGCCAGCAGCAGGATTACCCAAGAGACCCAGTACTTC
CASSRITQETQYF
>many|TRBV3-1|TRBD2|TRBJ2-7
TGTGCCAGCAGCCCGGGACTAGCGGGGGCCGCTAACTTC
CASSPGLAGAANF
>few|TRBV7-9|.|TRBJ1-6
TGTGCCAGCAGCTTATCCTGGCCGGCGGATAATTCACCCCTCCACTTT
CASSLSWPADNSPLHF
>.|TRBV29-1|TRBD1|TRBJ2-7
TGCAGCGTTGACTTTACAGGGGGCGACGAGCAGTACTTC
CSVDFTGGDEQYF
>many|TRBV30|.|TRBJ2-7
TGTGCCTGGAGTGATACGATGAGGGGAGAGCAGTACTTC
CAWSDTMRGEQYF
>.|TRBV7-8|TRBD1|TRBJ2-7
TGTGCCAGCACTTTAAGAGGCGGGACAGGGGACCCCGAGCAGTACTTC
CASTLRGGTGDPEQYF
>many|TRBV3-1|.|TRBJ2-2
TGTGCCAGCAGCCCGGGACTGGTTCGGGCCGGGGAGCTGTTTTTT
CASSPGLVRAGELFF
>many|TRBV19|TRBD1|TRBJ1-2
TGTGCCAGTAGACCGCAGGGGGCGAGTGGCTACACCTTC
CASRPQGASGYTF
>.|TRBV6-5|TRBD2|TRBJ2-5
TGTGCCAGCAGTTTAGCGGGGGGAAGGTGGGCCCAGTACTTC
CASSLAGGRWAQYF
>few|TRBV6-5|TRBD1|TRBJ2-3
TGTGCCAGCAGTCATAGGACAGGGGGCGGCGCAGATACGCAGTATTTT
CASSHRTGGGADTQYF
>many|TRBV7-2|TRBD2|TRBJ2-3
TGTGCCAGCAGCCCGACTAGCGGGGGCTCAGATACGCAGTATTTT
CASSPTSGGSDTQYF
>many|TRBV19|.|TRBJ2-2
TGTGCCAGTAGTATCAGGCCCGGGGAGCTGTTTTTT
CASSIRPGELFF
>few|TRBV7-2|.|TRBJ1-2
TGTGCCAGCAGCCCCCAAAGGGGTTCTGGCTACACCTTC
CASSPQRGSGYTF
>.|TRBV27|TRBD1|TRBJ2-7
TGTGCCAGCAGGACAGGGGGCGACGAGCAGTACTTC
CASRTGGDEQYF
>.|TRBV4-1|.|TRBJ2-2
TGCGCCAGCAGCCAGACTACCCGAGGCACCGGGGAGCTGTTTTTT
CASSQTTRGTGELFF
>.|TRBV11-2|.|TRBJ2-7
TGTGCCAGCAGCTCCCTTGCTCGAGAGCAGTACTTC
CASSSLAREQYF
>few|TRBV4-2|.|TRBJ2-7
TGTGCCAGCAGCCATCTGGCTAGGAGCTCCTACGAGCAGTACTTC
CASSHLARSSYEQYF
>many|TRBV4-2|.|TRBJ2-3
TGTGCCAGCAGCCAAGTGGATAGTGCTGATACGCAGTATTTT
CASSQVDSADTQYF
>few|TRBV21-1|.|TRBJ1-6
TGTGCCAGCAGCAACGAGGACAGACCACCTAATTCACCCCTCCACTTT
CASSNEDRPPNSPLHF
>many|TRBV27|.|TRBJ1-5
TGTGCCAGCAGTCGACGGAGCAATCAGCCCCAGCATTTT
CASSRRSNQPQHF
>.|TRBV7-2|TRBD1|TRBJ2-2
TGTGCCAGCAGCTTGGGGTCAACACAGGGGTCCACCGGGGAGCTGTTTTTT
CASSLGSTQGSTGELFF
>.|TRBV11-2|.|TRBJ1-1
TGTGCCAGCAGCCCATCCCAGGAGAACACTGAAGCTTTCTTT
CASSPSQENTEAFF
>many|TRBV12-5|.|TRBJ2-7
TGTGCTAGTGGTTTGGTACGGGGAAGCTCCTACGAGCAGTACTTC
CASGLVRGSSYEQYF
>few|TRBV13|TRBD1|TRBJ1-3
TGTGCCAGCAGCGTTTACAGGGGATCAGGAAACACCATATATTTT
CASSVYRGSGNTIYF
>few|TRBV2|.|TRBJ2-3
TGTGCCAGCAGTCGGAGAGGGGGGGATACGCAGTATTTT
CASSRRGGDTQYF
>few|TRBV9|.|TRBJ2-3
TGTGCCAGCAGCGTAGCACAGGGAGGCCCCACAGATACGCAGTATTTT
CASSVAQGGPTDTQYF
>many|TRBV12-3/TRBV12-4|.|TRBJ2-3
TGTGCCAGCAGTTTATTAGCCACAGATACGCAGTATTTT
CASSLLATDTQYF
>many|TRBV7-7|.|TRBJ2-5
TGTGCTAGCAGCCACGGAACAGGGAGGCAAGAGACCCAGTACTTC
CASSHGTGRQETQYF
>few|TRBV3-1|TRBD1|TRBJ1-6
TGTGCCAGCAGCCAACTAACCGGGACAGGGAATTCACCCCTCCACTTT
CASSQLTGTGNSPLHF
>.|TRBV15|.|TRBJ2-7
TGTGCCACCAGCAGAGGGGGCAGGCCCTACGAGCAGTACTTC
CATSRGGRPYEQYF
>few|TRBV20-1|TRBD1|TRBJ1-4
TGCAGTGCTAAGGACAGGGCGTTTTCAACTAATGAAAAACTGTTTTTT
CSAKDRAFSTNEKLFF
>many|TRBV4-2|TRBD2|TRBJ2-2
TGTGCCAGCAGCCAAGAACTAGCGGGGCGAGGTGTCGGGGAGCTGTTTTTT
CASSQELAGRGVGELFF
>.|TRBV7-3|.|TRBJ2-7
TGTGCCAGCAGCTTAACAGGGGATGAGGAGCAGTACTTC
CASSLTGDEEQYF
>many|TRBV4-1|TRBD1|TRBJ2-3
TGCGCCAGCAGCCACCCCATTACAGGGGTTAGTTCAGATACGCAGTATTTT
CASSHPITGVSSDTQYF
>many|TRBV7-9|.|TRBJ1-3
TGTGCCAGCAGCCCCCGATTGGCTGGAAACACCATATATTTT
CASSPRLAGNTIYF
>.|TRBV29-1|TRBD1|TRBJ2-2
TGCAGCGTGGCCTTTCAGAGACAGGGGTCCGCGAACACCGGGGAGCTGTTTTTT
CSVAFQRQGSANTGELFF
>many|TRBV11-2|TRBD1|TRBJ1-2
TGTGCCAGCAGCCACAGGGGGAATAACTATGGCTACACCTTC
CASSHRGNNYGYTF
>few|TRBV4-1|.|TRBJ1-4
TGCGCCAGCAGCCAAGACGGGTACAGGGCGGGTGGCGAAAAACTGTTTTTT
CASSQDGYRAGGEKLFF
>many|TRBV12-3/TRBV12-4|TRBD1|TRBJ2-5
TGTGCCAGCAGTCCCCGGGGGACAGGGGCCGAGACCCAGTACTTC
CASSPRGTGAETQYF
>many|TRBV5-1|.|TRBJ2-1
TGCGCCAGCAGCTTGAGGGGAAGAGGGACCTCAAGGAGGGATTACAATGAGCAGTTCTTC
CASSLRGRGTSRRDYNEQFF
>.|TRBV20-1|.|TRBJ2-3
TGCGGTGCTAGTGCGGCAGGGAGGACAGATACGCAGTATTTT
CGASAAGRTDTQYF
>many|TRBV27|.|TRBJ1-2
TGTGCCAGCAGTCCCTCCATCCCGTGGGGCTATGGCTACACCTTC
CASSPSIPWGYGYTF
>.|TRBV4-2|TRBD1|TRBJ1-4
TGTGCCAGCAGCTCTGTCTACAGGGGTTTGGATGAAAAACTGTTTTTT
CASSSVYRGLDEKLFF
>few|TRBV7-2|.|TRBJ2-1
TGTGCCAGCAGCTTAGGACAGGTTCTCTACAATGAGCAGTTCTTC
CASSLGQVLYNEQFF
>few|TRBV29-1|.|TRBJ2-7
TGCAGCGTTGAATTCAGCTACGAGCAGTACTTC
CSVEFSYEQYF
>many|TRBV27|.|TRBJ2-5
TGTGCCAGCAGTCTGAACAGGGAAGAGACCCAGTACTTC
CASSLNREETQYF
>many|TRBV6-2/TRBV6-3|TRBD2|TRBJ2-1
TGTGCCAGCAGTCCCCGGACTAGCGGGGGCTACAATGAGCAGTTCTTC
CASSPRTSGGYNEQFF
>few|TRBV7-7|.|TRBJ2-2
TGTGCCAGCAGCCGATACACCGGGGAGCTGTTTTTT
CASSRYTGELFF
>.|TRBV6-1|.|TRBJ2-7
TGTGCCAGCTCCTGGGGAGGAGAGGACGAGCAGTACTTC
CASSWGGEDEQYF
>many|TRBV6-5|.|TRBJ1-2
TGTGCCAGCACCCAGTTAGAGCAGAAAAACTATGGCTACACCTTC
CASTQLEQKNYGYTF
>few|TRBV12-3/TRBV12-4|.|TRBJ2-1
TGTGCCAGCAGTACCATTCCGGGGGCCAATGAGCAGTTCTTC
CASSTIPGANEQFF
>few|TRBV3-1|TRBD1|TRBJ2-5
TGTGCCAGCAGCCACCCGGACAGGGTAGAGACCCAGTACTTC
CASSHPDRVETQYF
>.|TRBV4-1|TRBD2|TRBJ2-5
TGCGCCAGCAGCCCAAATAGCGGGGGGATGTACCAAGAGACCCAGTACTTC
CASSPNSGGMYQETQYF
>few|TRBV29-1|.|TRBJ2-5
TGCAGCGTCGATCCCCCCTGGGGCCAAGAGACCCAGTACTTC
CSVDPPWGQETQYF
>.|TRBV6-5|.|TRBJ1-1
TGTGCCAGCAGTTACACAGGGACGGACACTGAAGTTTTCTTT
CASSYTGTDTEVFF